This entry features one T cell receptor beta chain sequence. This clonotype showed up just a few times. It has no known antigen specificity. Base qualities were left out, and no much larger clone turns up one base away. These data are taken from a study of CD8 T cells in ankylosing spondylitis (TCRdb year 2017). For the study in its entirety: The study profiled T cell receptor beta repertoires in healthy donors and ankylosing spondylitis patients to find disease-linked TCR variants. Peripheral blood samples were taken, and synovial fluid was additionally collected from ankylosing spondylitis patients. The full study cohort comprised 20 to 30 ankylosing spondylitis patients and over 95 healthy donors.

Instrument used: Illumina HiSeq 2500. TCR beta libraries were prepared by quantitative 5'-RACE with molecular barcodes. The paper's data handling went like this. A new computational method based on a probabilistic model of VDJ rearrangement was used to identify disease-linked TCR variants. TCRdb took the public reads, trimmed them with fastp at Q25, ran MiXCR for clone calling and kept in-frame beta chains. Every distinct CDR3 protein forms one entry, paired with its most common genes and DNA. It is TCRdb's table, rather than the study itself, that gives the V and J calls and clone size. The sample profile shows roughly 190,000 distinct CDR3 sequences; roughly 13% of them were found once. Clones ranked in the top ten supply 16% of the sample. General conclusions and limits of the study: The disease-linked clones showed a CD8+ phenotype and occurred at relatively low frequencies in peripheral blood. A TCR beta motif of roughly 8 highly homologous amino acid variants appeared characteristic of blood from ankylosing spondylitis patients. Some motif variants had previously been reported in the synovial fluid and blood of reactive arthritis patients, which suggests shared mechanisms of disease initiation. Significant enrichment of the disease-linked clones was reported in matched synovial fluid samples from ankylosing spondylitis patients.

The sequence was obtained from a male donor with ankylosing spondylitis or in good health (not recorded which). The sample was blood, either unsorted or a sorted T cell fraction (not recorded which).

In nucleotides, the sequence is TGTGCCAGCAGCGTACAGGGTGGTGAGGGCTACACCTTC. This sequence encodes CASSVQGGEGYTF. Recombination linked TRBV13 to TRBJ1-2; the D gene is possibly TRBD1, with 6 bases matching. V loses 5 bases, J loses 8 bases, and the germline ends lie 15 bases apart. CDR3 length: 13 amino acids, cysteine to phenylalanine. The retained sequence is limited to the CDR3, 39 bases, with the frame set at the first base. CDR1 and CDR2 are read off the germline V gene (reference sequence) as PRHDT and FYEKMQ. When the CDR3 is completed using the reference TRBV13 and TRBJ1-2 genes on either side, the full variable domain is AAGVIQSPRHLIKEKRETATLKCYPIPRHDTVYWYQQGPGQDPQFLISFYEKMQSDKGSIPDRFSAQQFSDYHSELNMSSLELGDSALYFCASSVQGGEGYTFGSGTRLTVV.